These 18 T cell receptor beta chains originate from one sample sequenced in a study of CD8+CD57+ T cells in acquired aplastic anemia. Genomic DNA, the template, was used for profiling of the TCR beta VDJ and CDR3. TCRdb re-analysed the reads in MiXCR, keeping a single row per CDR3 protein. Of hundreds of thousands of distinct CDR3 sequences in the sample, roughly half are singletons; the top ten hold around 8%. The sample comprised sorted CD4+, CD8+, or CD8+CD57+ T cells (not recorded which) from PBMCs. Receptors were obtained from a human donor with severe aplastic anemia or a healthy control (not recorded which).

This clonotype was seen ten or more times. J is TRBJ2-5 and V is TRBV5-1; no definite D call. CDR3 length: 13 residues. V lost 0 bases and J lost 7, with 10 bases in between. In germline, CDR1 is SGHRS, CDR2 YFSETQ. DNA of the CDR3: TGCGCCAGCAGCTTGGGGGCAGAAGGGACCCAGTACTTC. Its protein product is CASSLGAEGTQYF. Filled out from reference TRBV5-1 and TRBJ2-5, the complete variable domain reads KAGVTQTPRYLIKTRGQQVTLSCSPISGHRSVSWYQQTPGQGLQFLFEYFSETQRNKGNFPGRFSGRQFSNSRSEMNVSTLELGDSALYLCASSLGAEGTQYFGPGTRLLVL.

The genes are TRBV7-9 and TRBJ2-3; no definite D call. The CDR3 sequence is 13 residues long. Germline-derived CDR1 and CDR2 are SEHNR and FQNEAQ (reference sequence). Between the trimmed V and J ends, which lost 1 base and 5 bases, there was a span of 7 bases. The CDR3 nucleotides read TGTGCCAGCAGCTTAGAGAACGAAGATACGCAGTATTTT. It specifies CASSLENEDTQYF.

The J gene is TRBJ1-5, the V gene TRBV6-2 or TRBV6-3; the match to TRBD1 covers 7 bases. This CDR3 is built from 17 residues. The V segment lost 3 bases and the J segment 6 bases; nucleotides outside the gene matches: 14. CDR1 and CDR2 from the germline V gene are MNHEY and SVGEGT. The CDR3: CASSYGLGGIRGQPQHF. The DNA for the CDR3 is TGTGCCAGCAGTTATGGATTAGGGGGCATCAGGGGTCAGCCCCAGCATTTT.

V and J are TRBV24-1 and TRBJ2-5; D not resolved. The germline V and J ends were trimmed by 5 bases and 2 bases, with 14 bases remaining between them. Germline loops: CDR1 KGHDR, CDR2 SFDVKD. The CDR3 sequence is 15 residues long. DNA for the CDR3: TGTGCCACCAGTGCCCCGCATCCCCTTCAAGAGACCCAGTACTTC. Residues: CATSAPHPLQETQYF.

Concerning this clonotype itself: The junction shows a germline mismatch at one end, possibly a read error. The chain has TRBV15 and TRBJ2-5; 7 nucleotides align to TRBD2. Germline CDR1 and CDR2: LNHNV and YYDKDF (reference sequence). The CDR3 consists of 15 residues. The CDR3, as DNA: TGTGCCACCAGCGGACCAATCGGGGGGAGGGAGACTCAGTACTTC. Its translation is CATSGPIGGRETQYF.

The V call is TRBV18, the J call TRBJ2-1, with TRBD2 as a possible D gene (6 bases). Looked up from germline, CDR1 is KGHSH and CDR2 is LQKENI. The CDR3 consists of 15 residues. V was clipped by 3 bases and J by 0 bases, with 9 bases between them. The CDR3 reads CASSPGGASYNEQFF. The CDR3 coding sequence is TGTGCCAGCTCACCGGGGGGTGCCTCCTACAATGAGCAGTTCTTC.

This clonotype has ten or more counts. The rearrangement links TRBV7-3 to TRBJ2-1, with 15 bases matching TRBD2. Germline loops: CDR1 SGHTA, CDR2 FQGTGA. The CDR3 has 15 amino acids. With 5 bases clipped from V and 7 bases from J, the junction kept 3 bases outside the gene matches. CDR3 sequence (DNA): TGTGCCAGCAGCCCCGGGACTAGCGGGGGGAATGAGCAGTTCTTC. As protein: CASSPGTSGGNEQFF.

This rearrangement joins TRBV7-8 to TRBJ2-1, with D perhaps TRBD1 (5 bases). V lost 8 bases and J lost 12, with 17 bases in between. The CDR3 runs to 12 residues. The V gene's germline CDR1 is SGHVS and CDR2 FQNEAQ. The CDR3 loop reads CASGSSGYRQFF. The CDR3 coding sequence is TGTGCCAGCGGCTCTTCAGGGTACCGGCAGTTCTTC.

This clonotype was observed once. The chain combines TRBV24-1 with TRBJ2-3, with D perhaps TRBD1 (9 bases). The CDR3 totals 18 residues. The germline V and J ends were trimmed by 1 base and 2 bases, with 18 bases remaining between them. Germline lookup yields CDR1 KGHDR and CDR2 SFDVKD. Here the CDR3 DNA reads TGTGCCACCAGTGATTTAGGTAGCGGGACAGGGTACACAGATACGCAGTATTTT. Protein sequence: CATSDLGSGTGYTDTQYF.

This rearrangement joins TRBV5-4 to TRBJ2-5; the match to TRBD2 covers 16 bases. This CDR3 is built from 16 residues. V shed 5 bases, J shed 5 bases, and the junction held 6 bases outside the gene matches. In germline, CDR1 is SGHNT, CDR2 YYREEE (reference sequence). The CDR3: CASSSPGLAGGETQYF. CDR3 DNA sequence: TGTGCCAGCAGTTCTCCGGGACTAGCGGGGGGGGAGACCCAGTACTTC.

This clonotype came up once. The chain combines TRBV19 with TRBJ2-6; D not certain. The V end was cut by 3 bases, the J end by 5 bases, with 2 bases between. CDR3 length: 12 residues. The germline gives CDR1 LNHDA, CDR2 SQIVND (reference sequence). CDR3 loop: CASSIRANVLTF. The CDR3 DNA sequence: TGTGCCAGTAGTATTCGGGCCAACGTCCTGACTTTC. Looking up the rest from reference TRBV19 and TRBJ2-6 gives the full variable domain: DGGITQSPKYLFRKEGQNVTLSCEQNLNHDAMYWYRQDPGQGLRLIYYSQIVNDFQKGDIAEGYSVSREKKESFPLTVTSAQKNPTAFYLCASSIRANVLTFGAGSRLTVL.

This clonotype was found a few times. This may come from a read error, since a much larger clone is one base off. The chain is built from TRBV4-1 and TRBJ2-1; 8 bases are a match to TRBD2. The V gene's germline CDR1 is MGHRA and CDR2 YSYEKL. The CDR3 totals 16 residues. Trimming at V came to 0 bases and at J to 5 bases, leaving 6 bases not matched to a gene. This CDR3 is CASSQDSRGAHNEQFF. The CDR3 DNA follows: TGCGCCAGCAGCCAAGATTCGCGGGGGGCTCACAATGAGCAGTTCTTC.

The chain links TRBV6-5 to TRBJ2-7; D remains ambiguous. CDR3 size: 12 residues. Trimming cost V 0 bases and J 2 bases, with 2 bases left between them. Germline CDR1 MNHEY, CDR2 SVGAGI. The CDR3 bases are TGTGCCAGCAGTTACTCGGCCTACGAGCAGTACTTC. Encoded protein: CASSYSAYEQYF.

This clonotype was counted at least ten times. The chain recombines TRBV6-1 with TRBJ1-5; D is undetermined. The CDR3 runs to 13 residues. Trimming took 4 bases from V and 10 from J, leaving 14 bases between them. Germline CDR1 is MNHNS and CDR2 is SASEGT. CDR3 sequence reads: CASSGSWDLPQHF. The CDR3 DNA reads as TGTGCCAGCAGTGGCTCTTGGGATTTACCCCAGCATTTT.

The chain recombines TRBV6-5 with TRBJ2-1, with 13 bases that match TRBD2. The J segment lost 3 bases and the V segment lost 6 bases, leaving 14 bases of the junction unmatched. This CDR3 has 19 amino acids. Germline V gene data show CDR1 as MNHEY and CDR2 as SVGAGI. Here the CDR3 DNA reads TGTGCCAGCAGCCAGTTACTAGCGGGGGGGCCGGTGAACTACAATGAGCAGTTCTTC. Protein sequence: CASSQLLAGGPVNYNEQFF.

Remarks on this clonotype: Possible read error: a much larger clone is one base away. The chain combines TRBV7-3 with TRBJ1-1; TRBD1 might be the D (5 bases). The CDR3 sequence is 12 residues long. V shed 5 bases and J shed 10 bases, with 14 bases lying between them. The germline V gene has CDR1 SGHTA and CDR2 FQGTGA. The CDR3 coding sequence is TGTGCCAGCAGCCAAAAGGGTGGGACAGCTTTCTTT. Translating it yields CASSQKGGTAFF. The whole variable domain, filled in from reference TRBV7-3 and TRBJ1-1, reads GAGVSQTPSNKVTEKGKYVELRCDPISGHTALYWYRQSLGQGPEFLIYFQGTGAADDSGLPNDRFFAVRPEGSVSTLKIQRTERGDSAVYLCASSQKGGTAFFGQGTRLTVV.

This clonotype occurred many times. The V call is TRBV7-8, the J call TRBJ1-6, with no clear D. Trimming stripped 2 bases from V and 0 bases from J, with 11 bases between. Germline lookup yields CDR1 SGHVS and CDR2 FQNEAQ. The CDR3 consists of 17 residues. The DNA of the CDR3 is TGTGCCAGCAGCTTAATCGGGTTGAGCTCCTATAATTCACCCCTCCACTTT. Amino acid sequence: CASSLIGLSSYNSPLHF. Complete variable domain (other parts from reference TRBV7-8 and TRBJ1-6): GAGVSQSPRYKVAKRGQDVALRCDPISGHVSLFWYQQALGQGPEFLTYFQNEAQLDKSGLPSDRFFAERPEGSVSTLKIQRTQQEDSAVYLCASSLIGLSSYNSPLHFGNGTRLTVT.

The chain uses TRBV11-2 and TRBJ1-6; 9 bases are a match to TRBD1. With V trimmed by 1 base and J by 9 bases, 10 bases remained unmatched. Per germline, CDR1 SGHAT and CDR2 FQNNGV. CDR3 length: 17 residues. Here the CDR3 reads CASSLGPDRGWGSPLHF. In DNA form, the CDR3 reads TGTGCCAGCAGCTTAGGTCCGGACAGGGGCTGGGGTTCACCCCTCCACTTT.